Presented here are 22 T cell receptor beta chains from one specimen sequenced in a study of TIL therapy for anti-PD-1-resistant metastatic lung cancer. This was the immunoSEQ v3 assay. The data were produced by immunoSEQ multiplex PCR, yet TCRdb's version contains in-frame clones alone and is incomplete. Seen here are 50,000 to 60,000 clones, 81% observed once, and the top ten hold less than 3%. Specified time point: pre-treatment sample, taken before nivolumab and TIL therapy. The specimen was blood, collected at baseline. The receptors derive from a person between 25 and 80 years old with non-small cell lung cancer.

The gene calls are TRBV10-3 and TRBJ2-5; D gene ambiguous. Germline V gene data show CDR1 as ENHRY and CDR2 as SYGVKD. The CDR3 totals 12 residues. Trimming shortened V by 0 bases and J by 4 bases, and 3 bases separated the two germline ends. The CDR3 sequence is CAISESLETQYF. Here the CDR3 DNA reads TGTGCCATCAGTGAGTCGTTAGAGACCCAGTACTTC.

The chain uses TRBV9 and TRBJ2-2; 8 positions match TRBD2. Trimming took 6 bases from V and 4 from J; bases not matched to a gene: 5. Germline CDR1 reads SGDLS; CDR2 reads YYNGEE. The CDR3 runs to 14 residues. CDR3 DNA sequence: TGTGCCAGCACCCCCGGACTAGCCACCGGGGAGCTGTTTTTT. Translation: CASTPGLATGELFF.

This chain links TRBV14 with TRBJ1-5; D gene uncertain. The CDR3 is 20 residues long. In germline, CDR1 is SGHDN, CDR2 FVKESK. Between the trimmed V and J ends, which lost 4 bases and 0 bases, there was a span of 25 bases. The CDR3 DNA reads TGTGCCAGCAGCCTGGGGTCGTCCTCCGAGACGTGGTTTAGCAATCAGCCCCAGCATTTT. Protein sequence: CASSLGSSSETWFSNQPQHF.

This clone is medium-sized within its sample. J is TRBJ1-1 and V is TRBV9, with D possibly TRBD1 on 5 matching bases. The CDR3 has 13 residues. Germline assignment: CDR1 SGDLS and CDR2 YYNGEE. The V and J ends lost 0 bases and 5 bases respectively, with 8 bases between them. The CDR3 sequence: CASSVDRGTEAFF. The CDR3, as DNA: TGTGCCAGCAGCGTAGATCGGGGGACTGAAGCTTTCTTT.

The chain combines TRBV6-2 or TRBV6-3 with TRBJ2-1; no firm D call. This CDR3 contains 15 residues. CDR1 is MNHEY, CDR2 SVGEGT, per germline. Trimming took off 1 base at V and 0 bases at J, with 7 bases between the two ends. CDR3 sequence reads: CASSYLGASYNEQFF. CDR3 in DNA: TGTGCCAGCAGTTACTTGGGTGCCTCCTACAATGAGCAGTTCTTC.

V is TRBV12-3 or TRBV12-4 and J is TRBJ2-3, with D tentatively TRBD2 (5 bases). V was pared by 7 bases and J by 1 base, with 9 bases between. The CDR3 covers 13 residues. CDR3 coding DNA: TGTGCCAGCACCAACGGGGGCACAGATACGCAGTATTTT. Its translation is CASTNGGTDTQYF.

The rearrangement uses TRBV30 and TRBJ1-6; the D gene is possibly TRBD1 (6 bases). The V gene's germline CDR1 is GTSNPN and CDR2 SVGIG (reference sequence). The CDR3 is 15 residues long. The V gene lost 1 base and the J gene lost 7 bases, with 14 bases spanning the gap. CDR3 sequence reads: CAWSALGDTNSPLHF. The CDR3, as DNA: TGTGCCTGGAGTGCACTGGGGGACACAAATTCACCCCTCCACTTT.

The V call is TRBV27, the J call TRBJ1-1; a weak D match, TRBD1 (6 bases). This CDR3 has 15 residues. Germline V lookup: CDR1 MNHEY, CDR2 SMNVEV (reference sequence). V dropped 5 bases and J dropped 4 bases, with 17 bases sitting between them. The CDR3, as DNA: TGTGCCAGCAGTCCACAGGGAGGTAAAGTCACTGAAGCTTTCTTT. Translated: CASSPQGGKVTEAFF.

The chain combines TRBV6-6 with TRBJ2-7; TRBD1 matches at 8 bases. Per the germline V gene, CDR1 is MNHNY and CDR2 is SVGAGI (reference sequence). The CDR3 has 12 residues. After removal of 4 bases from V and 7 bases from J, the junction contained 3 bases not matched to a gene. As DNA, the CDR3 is TGTGCCAGCAGTTGGACAGGGCTGGAGCAGTACTTC. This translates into CASSWTGLEQYF.

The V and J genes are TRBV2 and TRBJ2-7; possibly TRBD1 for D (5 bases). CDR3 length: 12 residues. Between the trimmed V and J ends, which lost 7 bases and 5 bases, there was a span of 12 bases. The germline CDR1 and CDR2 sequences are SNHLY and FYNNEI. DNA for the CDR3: TGTGCCAGCATCGCGACAGACCACGAGCAGTACTTC. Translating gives CASIATDHEQYF.

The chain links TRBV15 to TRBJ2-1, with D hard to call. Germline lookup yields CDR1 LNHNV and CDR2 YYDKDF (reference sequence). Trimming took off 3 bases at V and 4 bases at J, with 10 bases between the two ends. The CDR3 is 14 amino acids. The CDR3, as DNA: TGTGCCACCAGCAGCCGAGTGGGGTACAATGAGCAGTTCTTC. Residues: CATSSRVGYNEQFF. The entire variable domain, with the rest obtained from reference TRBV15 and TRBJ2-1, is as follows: DAMVIQNPRYQVTQFGKPVTLSCSQTLNHNVMYWYQQKSSQAPKLLFHYYDKDFNNEADTPDNFQSRRPNTSFCFLDIRSPGLGDTAMYLCATSSRVGYNEQFFGPGTRLTVL.

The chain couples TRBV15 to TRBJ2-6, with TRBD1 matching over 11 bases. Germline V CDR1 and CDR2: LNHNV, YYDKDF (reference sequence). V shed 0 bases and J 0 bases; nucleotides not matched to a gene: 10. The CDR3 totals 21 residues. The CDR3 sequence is CATSRDLGTGGAVSGANVLTF. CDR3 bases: TGTGCCACCAGCAGAGATCTTGGGACAGGGGGAGCAGTCTCTGGGGCCAACGTCCTGACTTTC.

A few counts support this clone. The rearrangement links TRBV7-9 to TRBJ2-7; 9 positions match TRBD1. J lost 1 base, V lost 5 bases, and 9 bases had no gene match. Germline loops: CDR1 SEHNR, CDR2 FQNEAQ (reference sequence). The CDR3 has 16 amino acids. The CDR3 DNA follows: TGTGCCAGCAGCACCATGGGACAGGGACGTTCCTACGAGCAGTACTTC. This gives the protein CASSTMGQGRSYEQYF.

DNA for the CDR3: TGTGCCAGCAGCGTGACAGGGGGCGAAAACACCGGGGAGCTGTTTTTT. It is translated as CASSVTGGENTGELFF. The J gene is TRBJ2-2, the V gene TRBV7-6, with TRBD1 identical over 10 bases. The J segment lost 2 bases and the V segment lost 5 bases, leaving 5 bases of the junction unmatched. The germline gives CDR1 SGHVS, CDR2 FNYEAQ. The CDR3 covers 16 residues.

CDR3 loop: CASSPVGGGYEQYF. The DNA of the CDR3 is TGTGCCAGCAGCCCGGTAGGGGGGGGATACGAGCAGTACTTC. This rearrangement joins TRBV7-8 to TRBJ2-7, with a tentative D call TRBD2 (7 bases). Germline CDR1 SGHVS, CDR2 FQNEAQ. The CDR3 is made up of 14 amino acids. V was cut by 5 bases and J by 4 bases, with 15 bases left in between.

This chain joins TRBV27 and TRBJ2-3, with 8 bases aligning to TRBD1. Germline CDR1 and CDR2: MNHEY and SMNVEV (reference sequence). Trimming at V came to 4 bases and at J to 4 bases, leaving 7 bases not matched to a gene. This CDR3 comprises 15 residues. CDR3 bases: TGTGCCAGCAGTTCGGACAGGGTCTTCGCAGATACGCAGTATTTT. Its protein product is CASSSDRVFADTQYF.

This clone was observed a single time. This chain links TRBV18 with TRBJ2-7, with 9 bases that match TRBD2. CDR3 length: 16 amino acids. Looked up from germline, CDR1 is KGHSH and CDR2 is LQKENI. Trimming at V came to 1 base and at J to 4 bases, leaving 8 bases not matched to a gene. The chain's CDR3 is CASSPLVAGVKYEQYF. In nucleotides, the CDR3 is TGTGCCAGCTCACCACTGGTAGCGGGAGTAAAATACGAGCAGTACTTC. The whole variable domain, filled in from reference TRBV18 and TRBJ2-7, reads NAGVMQNPRHLVRRRGQEARLRCSPMKGHSHVYWYRQLPEEGLKFMVYLQKENIIDESGMPKERFSAEFPKEGPSILRIQQVVRGDSAAYFCASSPLVAGVKYEQYFGPGTRLTVT.

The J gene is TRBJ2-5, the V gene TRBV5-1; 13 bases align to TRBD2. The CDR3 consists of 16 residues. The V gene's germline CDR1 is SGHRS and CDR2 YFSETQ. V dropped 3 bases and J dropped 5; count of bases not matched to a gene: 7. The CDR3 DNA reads TGCGCCAGCAGCTCCTGGACTAGCGGGAGTAGGGAGACCCAGTACTTC. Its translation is CASSSWTSGSRETQYF.

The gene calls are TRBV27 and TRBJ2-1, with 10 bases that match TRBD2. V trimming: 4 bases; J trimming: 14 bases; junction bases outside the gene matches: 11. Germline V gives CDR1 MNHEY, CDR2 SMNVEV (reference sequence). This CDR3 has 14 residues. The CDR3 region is CASSWSSGRPPEFF. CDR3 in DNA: TGTGCCAGCAGTTGGAGTAGCGGGAGGCCCCCCGAGTTCTTC.

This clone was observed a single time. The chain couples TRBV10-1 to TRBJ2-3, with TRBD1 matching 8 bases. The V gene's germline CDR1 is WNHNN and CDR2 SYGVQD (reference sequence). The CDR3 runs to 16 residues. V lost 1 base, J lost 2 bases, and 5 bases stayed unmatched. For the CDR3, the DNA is TGCGCCAGCAGTGAGTTGACGACAGGGGACACAGATACGCAGTATTTT. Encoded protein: CASSELTTGDTDTQYF.

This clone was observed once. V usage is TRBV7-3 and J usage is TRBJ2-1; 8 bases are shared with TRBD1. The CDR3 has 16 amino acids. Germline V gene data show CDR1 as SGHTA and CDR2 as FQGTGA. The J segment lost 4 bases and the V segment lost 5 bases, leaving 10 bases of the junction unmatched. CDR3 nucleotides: TGTGCCAGCAGCCCCCGCGGACAGGGTGGGTACAATGAGCAGTTCTTC. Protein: CASSPRGQGGYNEQFF. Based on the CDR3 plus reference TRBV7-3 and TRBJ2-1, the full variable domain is GAGVSQTPSNKVTEKGKYVELRCDPISGHTALYWYRQSLGQGPEFLIYFQGTGAADDSGLPNDRFFAVRPEGSVSTLKIQRTERGDSAVYLCASSPRGQGGYNEQFFGPGTRLTVL.

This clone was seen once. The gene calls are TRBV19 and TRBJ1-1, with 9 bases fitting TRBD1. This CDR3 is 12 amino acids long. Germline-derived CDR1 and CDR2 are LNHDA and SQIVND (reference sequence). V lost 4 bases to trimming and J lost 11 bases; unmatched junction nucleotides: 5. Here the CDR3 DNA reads TGTGCCAGTAGTACAGGGACAGGGAACGCTTTCTTT. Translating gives CASSTGTGNAFF.